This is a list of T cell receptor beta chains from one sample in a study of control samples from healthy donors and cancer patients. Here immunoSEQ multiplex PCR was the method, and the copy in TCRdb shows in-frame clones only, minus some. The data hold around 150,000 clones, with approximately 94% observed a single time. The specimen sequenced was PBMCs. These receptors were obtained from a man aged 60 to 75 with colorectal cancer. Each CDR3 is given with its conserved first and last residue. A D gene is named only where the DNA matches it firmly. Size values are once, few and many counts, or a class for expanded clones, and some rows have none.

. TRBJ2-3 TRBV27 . CASSSWGEATDTQYF TGTGCCAGCAGCTCCTGGGGCGAAGCGACAGATACGCAGTATTTT
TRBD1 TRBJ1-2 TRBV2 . CASSLDRGQFGYTF TGTGCCAGCAGTTTGGACAGGGGGCAATTTGGCTACACCTTC
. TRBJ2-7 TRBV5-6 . CASSQDSANQYF TGTGCCAGCAGCCAGGACAGCGCGAATCAGTACTTC
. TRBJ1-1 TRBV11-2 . CASSTRRYTEAFF TGTGCCAGCAGCACTAGACGGTACACTGAAGCTTTCTTT
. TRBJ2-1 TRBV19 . CASSKAHRAPTDNEQFF TGTGCCAGTAGTAAGGCCCACAGGGCCCCTACCGACAATGAGCAGTTCTTC
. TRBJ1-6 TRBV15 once CATSRDGDSNSPLHF TGTGCCACCAGCAGAGATGGGGACTCTAATTCACCCCTCCACTTT
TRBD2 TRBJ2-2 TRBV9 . CASSEGLAGRTGELFF TGTGCCAGCAGCGAGGGACTAGCGGGGCGCACCGGGGAGCTGTTTTTT
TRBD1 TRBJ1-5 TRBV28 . CASSLWAGQGQPQHF TGTGCCAGCAGTTTATGGGCGGGACAGGGGCAGCCCCAGCATTTT
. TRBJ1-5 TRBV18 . CASSLARSNQPQHF TGTGCCAGCTCATTGGCACGTAGCAATCAGCCCCAGCATTTT
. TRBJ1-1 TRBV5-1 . CASSLMGERGEAFF TGCGCCAGCAGCTTGATGGGGGAGAGGGGTGAAGCTTTCTTT
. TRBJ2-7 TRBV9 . CASSAGNPSYEQYF TGTGCCAGCAGCGCCGGGAACCCCTCCTACGAGCAGTACTTC
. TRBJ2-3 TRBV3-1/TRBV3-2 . CASSQGILTDRTDTQYF TGTGCCAGCAGCCAAGGAATCTTGACGGACCGCACAGATACGCAGTATTTT
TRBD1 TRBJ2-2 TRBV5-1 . CASSRGTGDLTGELFF TGCGCCAGCAGCCGCGGGACAGGGGATCTCACCGGGGAGCTGTTTTTT
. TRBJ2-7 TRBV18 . CASSPPSIRDSEQYF TGTGCCAGCTCACCACCCTCTATAAGGGATTCCGAGCAGTACTTC
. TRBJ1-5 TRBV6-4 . CASSEGSNQPQHF TGTGCCAGCAGTGAAGGGAGCAATCAGCCCCAGCATTTT
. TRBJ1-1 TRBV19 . CASSPTEFAQQEAFF TGTGCCAGTAGTCCCACTGAATTCGCGCAGCAGGAAGCTTTCTTT
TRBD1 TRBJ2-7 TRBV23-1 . CASSQYASYRDSTYEQYF TGCGCCAGCAGTCAATATGCCAGCTACCGGGACAGTACCTACGAGCAGTACTTC
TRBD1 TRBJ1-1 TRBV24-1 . CATSDRTGAEAFF TGTGCCACCAGTGATCGCACAGGGGCTGAAGCTTTCTTT
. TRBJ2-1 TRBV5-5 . CASSPWSREQFF TGTGCCAGCAGCCCCTGGTCGCGGGAGCAGTTCTTC
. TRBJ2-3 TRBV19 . CASRRGSLGGDTQYF TGTGCCAGTAGGCGGGGATCGCTAGGTGGAGATACGCAGTATTTT
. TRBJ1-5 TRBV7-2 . CASSLVFGPQHF TGTGCCAGCAGCTTAGTCTTTGGGCCCCAGCATTTT
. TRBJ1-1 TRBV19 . CASSIIQANTEAFF TGTGCCAGTAGTATCATACAGGCCAACACTGAAGCTTTCTTT
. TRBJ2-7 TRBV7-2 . CASSPERFYEQYF TGTGCCAGCAGCCCGGAGAGATTCTACGAGCAGTACTTC
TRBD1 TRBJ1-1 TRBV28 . CAHMTGRTEAFF TGTGCCCATATGACAGGGCGGACTGAAGCTTTCTTT
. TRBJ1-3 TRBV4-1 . CASSLLEAGNTIYF TGCGCCAGCAGCCTCCTAGAGGCCGGAAACACCATATATTTT
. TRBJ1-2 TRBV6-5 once CASIGGVDYGYTF TGTGCCAGCATAGGCGGTGTAGACTATGGCTACACCTTC
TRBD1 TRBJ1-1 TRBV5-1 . CASSARPGQLEAFF TGCGCCAGCAGCGCTCGACCGGGACAGCTTGAAGCTTTCTTT
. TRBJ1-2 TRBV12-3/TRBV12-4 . CASTPFRAYGYTF TGTGCCAGCACTCCATTTCGGGCCTATGGCTACACCTTC
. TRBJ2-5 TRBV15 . CATRGRGRGETQYF TGTGCCACCAGGGGGCGGGGACGAGGAGAGACCCAGTACTTC
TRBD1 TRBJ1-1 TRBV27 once CASGAGTGLTEAFF TGTGCCAGCGGAGCCGGGACAGGGCTTACTGAAGCTTTCTTT
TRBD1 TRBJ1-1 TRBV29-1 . CSVAQGADTEAFF TGCAGCGTGGCACAGGGGGCGGACACTGAAGCTTTCTTT
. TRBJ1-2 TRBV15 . CATSRDQGLYGYTF TGTGCCACCAGCAGAGATCAGGGGCTATATGGCTACACCTTC
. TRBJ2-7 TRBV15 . CATSRDQSSYEQYF TGTGCCACCAGCAGAGATCAGAGCTCCTACGAGCAGTACTTC
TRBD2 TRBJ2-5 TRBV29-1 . CSVEVREGTKTQYF TGCAGCGTTGAAGTAAGGGAGGGTACGAAGACCCAGTACTTC
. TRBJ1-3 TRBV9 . CASSGGGTLSGNTIYF TGTGCCAGCAGCGGAGGAGGGACCCTCTCTGGAAACACCATATATTTT
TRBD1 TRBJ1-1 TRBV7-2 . CASSPQGAAYTEAFF TGTGCCAGCAGTCCACAGGGGGCTGCCTACACTGAAGCTTTCTTT
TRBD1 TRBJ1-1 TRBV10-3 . CAISGQGGSTEAFF TGTGCCATCAGTGGACAGGGTGGGAGCACTGAAGCTTTCTTT
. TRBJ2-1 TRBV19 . CASSIEGASPYNEQFF TGTGCCAGTAGTATCGAAGGGGCAAGCCCCTACAATGAGCAGTTCTTC
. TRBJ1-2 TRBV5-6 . CASSHETGLTNYGYTF TGTGCCAGCAGCCACGAGACAGGCCTCACTAACTATGGCTACACCTTC
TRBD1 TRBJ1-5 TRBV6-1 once CASSELPRTGENQPQHF TGTGCCAGCAGTGAATTACCCCGGACAGGGGAGAATCAGCCCCAGCATTTT